These T cell receptor beta chains were read from a single sample in a study of OX40 agonist ivuxolimab in advanced cancers. Sequencing used immunoSEQ multiplex PCR; TCRdb keeps in-frame clones, though not all of them. Among approximately 75,000 clones listed, around 80% were seen once. The source material was CD4+ or CD8+ T cells sorted from blood, sampled in a trial of the OX40 agonist ivuxolimab. These receptors all come from an adult with an advanced solid tumor such as melanoma, head and neck, liver or kidney cancer. Each CDR3 is given with its conserved first and last residue. D genes are given only for firm matches. The size of a clone is reported for some rows only, either as once, few or many, or as a class for expanded clones.

cdr3_nt	cdr3_aa	v_call	j_call	clone_size	d_call
TGTGCCAGCAGTTTCCGGACAGGAAGTAATGAAAAACTGTTTTTT	CASSFRTGSNEKLFF	TRBV27	TRBJ1-4	NA	TRBD1
TGTGCCAGCAGACAAGGAACCGGGACGGAAAAACTGTTTTTT	CASRQGTGTEKLFF	TRBV7-9	TRBJ1-4	NA	NA
TGTGCCAGCAGCCCCATTTGGGAGGAAGCTTTCTTT	CASSPIWEEAFF	TRBV7-9	TRBJ1-1	many	NA
TGTGCCAGCAGCCTACAGGGGGCTGAAGCTTTCTTT	CASSLQGAEAFF	TRBV28	TRBJ1-1	NA	TRBD1
TGTGCCAGTAGTGCCCCGGGGACAGGATTTAACTATGGTTACACCTTC	CASSAPGTGFNYGYTF	TRBV19	TRBJ1-2	NA	TRBD1
TGTGCCAGCAGTACCCGGACTAGCGGGAGGCCCACAGATACGCAGTATTTT	CASSTRTSGRPTDTQYF	TRBV27	TRBJ2-3	few	TRBD2
TGTGCCAGCAGGAACAGGGGGGGCAGTCAAGAGACCCAGTACTTC	CASRNRGGSQETQYF	TRBV6-1	TRBJ2-5	NA	NA
TGTGCCAGCAGTGGGGGGTATATGGGAGCCACAAATTCACCCCTCCACTTT	CASSGGYMGATNSPLHF	TRBV28	TRBJ1-6	NA	NA
TGTGCCAGCAGTTACCGTGACAGGGTGGCTGGCTACACCTTC	CASSYRDRVAGYTF	TRBV6-5	TRBJ1-2	NA	TRBD1
TGTGCCAGCAGTTACCGGCGGGTATCTAACTATGGCTACACCTTC	CASSYRRVSNYGYTF	TRBV6-5	TRBJ1-2	NA	NA
TGTGCCTGGTCAGGGGGGACGAGCTATGGCTACACCTTC	CAWSGGTSYGYTF	TRBV30	TRBJ1-2	NA	TRBD1
TGTGCCAGCAGTATCTACTTCACTAGCGCGAACACCGGGGAGCTGTTTTTT	CASSIYFTSANTGELFF	TRBV28	TRBJ2-2	once	TRBD2
TGTGCCAGTAGTATTGACAGGGCAGGAGGCTACACCTTC	CASSIDRAGGYTF	TRBV19	TRBJ1-2	NA	TRBD1
TGTGCCAGCAGCCTATATACGGACACTGAAGCTTTCTTT	CASSLYTDTEAFF	TRBV7-9	TRBJ1-1	NA	NA
TGTGCCTCTCTGGGTGGATCCGGGGGGAAACTGTTTTTT	CASLGGSGGKLFF	TRBV6-1	TRBJ1-4	NA	NA
TGTGCCAGCAGCCTGACAGGGAATTTGGCCGGGGAGCTGTTTTTT	CASSLTGNLAGELFF	TRBV7-3	TRBJ2-2	many	TRBD1
TGTGCCAGCAGCTTAGCCGGCAGGAGCTCCTACGAGCAGTACTTC	CASSLAGRSSYEQYF	TRBV7-9	TRBJ2-7	NA	NA
TGTGCCAGCAGACCCGGGACAGGGGGAACCGGGGAGCTGTTTTTT	CASRPGTGGTGELFF	TRBV7-7	TRBJ2-2	NA	TRBD1
TGCGCCAGCAGCCAAGAAGACAGGGAAGCCGGCGAGCAGTACTTC	CASSQEDREAGEQYF	TRBV4-1	TRBJ2-7	NA	TRBD1
TGTGCCAGCAGTGGCGGGACTATTCAAGAGACCCAGTACTTC	CASSGGTIQETQYF	TRBV2	TRBJ2-5	NA	TRBD2
TGTGCCAGCAGTTTAACTAGAGGGGGATGGTCGTACGAGCAGTACTTC	CASSLTRGGWSYEQYF	TRBV27	TRBJ2-7	NA	NA
TGTGCCAGTAGTAGGGGGGAGGGGGCTTCACCCCTCCACTTT	CASSRGEGASPLHF	TRBV19	TRBJ1-6	few	TRBD1
TGTGCCAGCAGTTTTAGGGCTGGGGCCAACGTCCTGACTTTC	CASSFRAGANVLTF	TRBV6-5	TRBJ2-6	NA	NA
TGTGCCAGCAGCTTCGCCCAACGCTACGAGCAGTACTTC	CASSFAQRYEQYF	TRBV5-5	TRBJ2-7	NA	NA
TGTGCCTGGAGTGTACCGGGCAACCATGGGACAGATACGCAGTATTTT	CAWSVPGNHGTDTQYF	TRBV30	TRBJ2-3	NA	NA
TGTGCCAGCAGACAACAGGGGAATGGGGGCTATGGCTACACCTTC	CASRQQGNGGYGYTF	TRBV6-5	TRBJ1-2	NA	TRBD1
TGTGCCAGCAGCTTGGGGGACAGGGGATCGGAAAAACTGTTTTTT	CASSLGDRGSEKLFF	TRBV7-9	TRBJ1-4	few	TRBD1
TGTGCCACCAAAGGAGGGACTAGCGGGGGCGGTCCTACAATTGATGAGCAGTTCTTC	CATKGGTSGGGPTIDEQFF	TRBV15	TRBJ2-1	NA	TRBD2
TGTGCCAGCAGTTTCCTTAGCGGGAGCTACGAGCAGTACTTC	CASSFLSGSYEQYF	TRBV6-6	TRBJ2-7	NA	TRBD2
TGTGCCAGCAGTCCAGGGGGCAATCAGCCCCAGCATTTT	CASSPGGNQPQHF	TRBV27	TRBJ1-5	NA	NA
TGTGCCTGGAGTGTAGGGGGGGGAAGGTATCAGCCCCAGCATTTT	CAWSVGGGRYQPQHF	TRBV30	TRBJ1-5	NA	NA
TGTGCCAGCACTTCAGTCAGGGGCTACGAGCAGTACTTC	CASTSVRGYEQYF	TRBV2	TRBJ2-7	NA	NA
TGCGCCAGCAGCTTGGCCACAAGCGGGAGTAATGAGCAGTTCTTC	CASSLATSGSNEQFF	TRBV5-1	TRBJ2-1	once	TRBD2
TGTGCCATCAGTCCCGATAATGAGCAGTTCTTC	CAISPDNEQFF	TRBV10-3	TRBJ2-1	NA	NA
TGTGCCAGCAGCCTCCACTTGAACACTGAAGCTTTCTTT	CASSLHLNTEAFF	TRBV14	TRBJ1-1	few	NA
TGTGCCAGCAGCCCCCCAGGGACAGGGCTGACACCCCTCCACTTT	CASSPPGTGLTPLHF	TRBV7-9	TRBJ1-6	few	TRBD1
TGTGCCAGCAGTTATCTAGCGGGAGCGTACGAGCAGTACTTC	CASSYLAGAYEQYF	TRBV6-5	TRBJ2-7	few	TRBD2
TGTGCCACGACCAGGCGGAGCTCCTACAATGAGCAGTTCTTC	CATTRRSSYNEQFF	TRBV2	TRBJ2-1	NA	NA
TGTGCCACCGCCGGGGGGACAGGGGGGAACACTGAAGCTTTCTTT	CATAGGTGGNTEAFF	TRBV9	TRBJ1-1	NA	TRBD1
TGTGCCAGCAGTAAGTCAGGGCCAGAGGCGGATTCACCCCTCCACTTT	CASSKSGPEADSPLHF	TRBV2	TRBJ1-6	NA	NA
TGTGCCAGCAGCGGAGAACGGGCGTTGAACACTGAAGCTTTCTTT	CASSGERALNTEAFF	TRBV11-1	TRBJ1-1	NA	NA
TGTGCCAGCAGGACCGGGACTACCCACAATGAGCAGTTCTTC	CASRTGTTHNEQFF	TRBV2	TRBJ2-1	NA	TRBD2
TGTGCCAGCAGTCGAATGGGCAATGAGCAGTTCTTC	CASSRMGNEQFF	TRBV6-5	TRBJ2-1	NA	NA
TGTGCCAGCAGTTTAAATGGGAGGGGCAAGCAGTATTTT	CASSLNGRGKQYF	TRBV27	TRBJ2-3	NA	TRBD2
TGTGCCAGCAGCTTAGCCAGACTAGCGGGCACCGGGGAGCTGTTTTTT	CASSLARLAGTGELFF	TRBV11-3	TRBJ2-2	NA	TRBD2
TGTGCCAGCAGCTTAACTGGGACTAAGGGCGGGGAGCTGTTTTTT	CASSLTGTKGGELFF	TRBV7-2	TRBJ2-2	medium-sized	TRBD2
TGCGCCAGCAGCCAGATGACTAGCCTGAGCTCCTACGAGCAGTACTTC	CASSQMTSLSSYEQYF	TRBV4-1	TRBJ2-7	NA	TRBD2
TGCGCCAGCAGCGAGGCCCCAGCACCCTGGGAGCTGTTTTTT	CASSEAPAPWELFF	TRBV10-1	TRBJ2-2	NA	NA
TGTGCCAGCAGTTACAGTCTAGCGGGCGCCTACGAGCAGTACTTC	CASSYSLAGAYEQYF	TRBV6-5	TRBJ2-7	NA	TRBD2
TGTGCCAGCACCCGGGACAGGGGGGGGAACACTGAAGCTTTCTTT	CASTRDRGGNTEAFF	TRBV2	TRBJ1-1	NA	TRBD1
TGTGCCAGCAGTTACTCGAGCCTGGCAACTAATGAAAAACTGTTTTTT	CASSYSSLATNEKLFF	TRBV6-5	TRBJ1-4	NA	NA
TGCGCCAGCAGTGACAACTCTAGGGCAGGGGAGCAGTTCTTC	CASSDNSRAGEQFF	TRBV10-2	TRBJ2-1	NA	NA
TGTGCCAGCAGCCCTACTAGCGGGAGGTACAATGAGCAGTTCTTC	CASSPTSGRYNEQFF	TRBV28	TRBJ2-1	NA	TRBD2
TGTGCCAGCAGTTTACAGGGGCTCGAGCAGTACTTC	CASSLQGLEQYF	TRBV28	TRBJ2-7	once	NA
TGTGCCAGCAGTTCCCTCGGGGGCGTCTACGAGCAGTACTTC	CASSSLGGVYEQYF	TRBV27	TRBJ2-7	NA	NA
TGTGCCAGCAGCTTATTTGGGAAAAGCTCTGGAAACACCATATATTTT	CASSLFGKSSGNTIYF	TRBV7-6	TRBJ1-3	NA	NA
TGTGCCAGCACCCCTAGGGGGGGATCAGATACGCAGTATTTT	CASTPRGGSDTQYF	TRBV2	TRBJ2-3	NA	NA